These T cell receptor beta chains were read from a single sample in a study of blood T cell repertoires in COVID-19. Data came from immunoSEQ multiplex PCR; TCRdb stores just in-frame clones and leaves some out. The sample lists about 260,000 clones; roughly 86% were seen once. Sequences were obtained from PBMCs or T cells enriched from blood (not recorded which). All receptors come from a woman in her forties or fifties who had recovered from COVID-19. Both conserved end residues are part of each CDR3.

V: TRBV7-9; J: TRBJ1-1; CDR3: CASSLEGALNTEAFF
V: TRBV21-1; J: TRBJ1-6; CDR3: CASSKVKGRANSPLHF
V: TRBV7-2; J: TRBJ2-1; CDR3: CASSLSGRAPNEQFF
V: TRBV11-2; J: TRBJ2-5; CDR3: CASSSTTGRLGTQYF
V: TRBV19; J: TRBJ1-1; CDR3: CASSPRTGGNTEAFF
V: TRBV28; J: TRBJ1-2; CDR3: CASTSGTINLGYTF
V: TRBV13; J: TRBJ1-6; CDR3: CASSFRDRRYNSPLHF
V: TRBV6-1; J: TRBJ2-6; CDR3: CASSESTGLHSGANVLTF
V: TRBV15; J: TRBJ2-1; CDR3: CATSRDQVGEQFF
V: TRBV18; J: TRBJ2-6; CDR3: CASSLLLFAASGANVLTF